The 14 T cell receptor beta chains listed next were all sequenced from one sample in a study of identifying expanded T cells in peripheral blood. Measured with immunoSEQ multiplex PCR; TCRdb has only the in-frame clones, and not every one. The repertoire includes roughly 84,000 clones, around 90% of them detected once, and 7% to 7.5% sits in the top ten. The sample taken for sequencing was blood. All receptors come from a person between 18 and 75 years old in good health.

This chain uses TRBV7-9 with TRBJ2-4; TRBD1 might be the D (6 bases). CDR3 length equals 17 residues. The V end lost 1 base, the J end lost 0 bases, and 13 bases lay between the germline ends. In germline, CDR1 is SEHNR, CDR2 FQNEAQ (reference sequence). The CDR3 coding sequence is TGTGCCAGCAGCTTAGAAGGGGGAACTCAAGCCAAAAACATTCAGTACTTC. Translating gives CASSLEGGTQAKNIQYF.

The chain's CDR3 is CASSAFTEAFF. CDR3 nucleotides: TGTGCCAGCAGCGCCTTCACTGAAGCTTTCTTT. The rearrangement uses TRBV7-2 and TRBJ1-1; D gene unclear. The CDR3 has 11 amino acids. Trimming pared 5 bases from V and 4 bases from J, leaving 5 bases between. Germline V lookup: CDR1 SGHTA, CDR2 FQGNSA.

This chain uses TRBV10-2 with TRBJ1-1; no clear D gene. The CDR3 has 12 residues. Trimming cost V 5 bases and J 1 base, with 5 bases left between them. Germline values: CDR1 WSHSY, CDR2 SAAADI. CDR3 residues: CASSSQNTEAFF. As DNA, the CDR3 is TGCGCCAGCAGTTCACAGAACACTGAAGCTTTCTTT.

The rearrangement uses TRBV6-6 and TRBJ1-1; TRBD1 is a possible D gene (5 bases). The germline V gene has CDR1 MNHNY and CDR2 SVGAGI (reference sequence). V gave up 6 bases and J gave up 1 base, with 9 bases separating them. The CDR3 is 13 amino acids. The CDR3 nucleotides read TGTGCCAGCAGGAGCGGACAGAACACTGAAGCTTTCTTT. Translated: CASRSGQNTEAFF.

This clone has just one count. This chain links TRBV2 with TRBJ2-5; 10 nucleotides agree with TRBD2. V shed 6 bases and J 4 bases; nucleotides not matched to a gene: 8. Germline CDR1 reads SNHLY; CDR2 reads FYNNEI. CDR3 length: 15 amino acids. The CDR3 DNA reads TGTGCCAGCAGGGAGCGGGAGGGCCTTTTAGAGACCCAGTACTTC. Encoded protein: CASREREGLLETQYF.

The rearrangement joins TRBV4-3 to TRBJ1-1, with D perhaps matching TRBD1 (5 bases). CDR3 size: 14 residues. Germline V gene data show CDR1 as LGHNA and CDR2 as YSLEER. With 4 bases removed from V and 3 bases from J, the gap between germline ends came to 12 bases. DNA for the CDR3: TGCGCCAGCAGCCCCGGTACAGGTGACACTGAAGCTTTCTTT. Its protein product is CASSPGTGDTEAFF.

The chain recombines TRBV30 with TRBJ1-2; a weak D match, TRBD1 (6 bases). In germline, CDR1 is GTSNPN, CDR2 SVGIG (reference sequence). CDR3 length equals 15 residues. V lost 0 bases and J lost 7, with 18 bases in between. The CDR3 sequence: CAWSVRLGGRGGYTF. As DNA, the CDR3 is TGTGCCTGGAGTGTACGATTAGGGGGAAGAGGTGGCTACACCTTC.

V and J are TRBV5-1 and TRBJ1-5, with D hard to call. V was pared by 3 bases and J by 5 bases, with 12 bases between. The germline gives CDR1 SGHRS, CDR2 YFSETQ. The CDR3 consists of 14 residues. As DNA, the CDR3 is TGCGCCAGCAGCTGGGTCAGTAATTATCAGCCCCAGCATTTT. It yields the protein CASSWVSNYQPQHF.

The rearrangement joins TRBV7-2 to TRBJ2-7; perhaps TRBD1 as D (6 bases). The CDR3 spans 13 residues. Trimming removed 5 bases from V and 5 bases from J, with 13 bases in between. Germline V gene data show CDR1 as SGHTA and CDR2 as FQGNSA. The CDR3 sequence is CASSRNQGHEQYF. CDR3 nucleotide sequence: TGTGCCAGCAGCCGCAACCAGGGGCACGAGCAGTACTTC.

This clone showed up just once. This chain uses TRBV18 with TRBJ1-1, with D maybe TRBD1 (5 bases). Between the trimmed V and J ends, which lost 6 bases and 4 bases, there was a span of 12 bases. Germline lookup yields CDR1 KGHSH and CDR2 LQKENI. CDR3 length: 13 amino acids. The CDR3 DNA follows: TGTGCCAGCTCTGGATCAGGGCGCACTGAAGCTTTCTTT. Translation gives CASSGSGRTEAFF.

CDR3 DNA: TGTGCCAGCAGTGAAGCGTTGACAGGAAGCTATGGCTACACCTTC. This encodes CASSEALTGSYGYTF. The gene calls are TRBV2 and TRBJ1-2; weak D call: TRBD1 (6 bases). The ends were cut back, 0 bases at V and 4 bases at J, with 12 bases in the middle. The CDR3 length is 15 residues. In germline, CDR1 is SNHLY, CDR2 FYNNEI.

This chain links TRBV5-1 with TRBJ1-2; TRBD1 matches 11 bases. The CDR3 has 16 amino acids. J lost 8 bases, V lost 4 bases, and 13 bases had no gene match. In germline, CDR1 is SGHRS, CDR2 YFSETQ. This CDR3 reads CASSHRWTGGAIGYTF. CDR3 sequence (DNA): TGCGCCAGCAGCCACCGATGGACAGGGGGCGCGATCGGCTACACCTTC.

The chain recombines TRBV5-6 with TRBJ1-6; no firm D call. Germline-derived CDR1 and CDR2 are SGHDT and YYEEEE. The CDR3 spans 14 residues. Deletions cut 2 bases from V and 14 bases from J, with 17 bases between. The CDR3 loop is CASSFGPQNGALHF. DNA of the CDR3: TGTGCCAGCAGCTTTGGCCCCCAGAACGGGGCCCTCCACTTT.

The chain has TRBV7-9 and TRBJ2-5, with D possibly being TRBD1 (6 bases). Trimming pared 1 base from V and 5 bases from J, leaving 11 bases between. The CDR3 length is 14 residues. The V gene's germline CDR1 is SEHNR and CDR2 FQNEAQ (reference sequence). The CDR3 sequence: CASSLDRVGETQYF. CDR3 sequence (DNA): TGTGCCAGCAGCTTAGACAGGGTCGGGGAGACCCAGTACTTC.